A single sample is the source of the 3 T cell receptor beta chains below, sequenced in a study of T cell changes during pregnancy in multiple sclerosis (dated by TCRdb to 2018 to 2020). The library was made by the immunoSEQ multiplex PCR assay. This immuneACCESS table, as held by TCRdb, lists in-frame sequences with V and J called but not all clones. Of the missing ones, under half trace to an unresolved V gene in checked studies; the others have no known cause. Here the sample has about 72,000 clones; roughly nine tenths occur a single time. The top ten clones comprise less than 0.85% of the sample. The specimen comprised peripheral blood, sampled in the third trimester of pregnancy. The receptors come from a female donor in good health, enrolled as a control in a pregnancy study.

CDR3 in DNA: TGTGCCAGCAGCTTAGGTCCCAGGGAAGGTCGGACTGAAGCTTTCTTT. It yields the protein CASSLGPREGRTEAFF. The chain employs TRBV7-9 and TRBJ1-1; D is perhaps TRBD1 (5 bases). The CDR3 has 16 amino acids. The germline V and J ends were trimmed by 1 base and 5 bases, with 17 bases remaining between them. Per germline, CDR1 SEHNR and CDR2 FQNEAQ (reference sequence).

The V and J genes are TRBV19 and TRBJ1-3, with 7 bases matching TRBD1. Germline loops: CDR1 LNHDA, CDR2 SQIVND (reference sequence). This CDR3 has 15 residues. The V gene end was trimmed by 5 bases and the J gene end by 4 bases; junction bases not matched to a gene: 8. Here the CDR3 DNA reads TGTGCCAGTAGTCCCGACAGGGATATCGGAAACACCATATATTTT. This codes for CASSPDRDIGNTIYF.

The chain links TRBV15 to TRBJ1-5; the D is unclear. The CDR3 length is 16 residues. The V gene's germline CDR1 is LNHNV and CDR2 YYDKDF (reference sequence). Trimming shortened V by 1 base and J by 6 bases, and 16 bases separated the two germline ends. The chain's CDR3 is CATSRVGSGSGQPQHF. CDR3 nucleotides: TGTGCCACCAGCAGAGTAGGTTCAGGCTCTGGTCAGCCCCAGCATTTT.